This entry describes one T cell receptor beta chain. These data originate in a study of blood T cell repertoires in COVID-19. Study-wide context: COVID-19 samples from acute and convalescent phases originated in the United States, Italy and Spain. Sources were T cells, B-cell-depleted T cells, or PBMCs; the material itself was cDNA or gDNA.

In the authors' workflow: Reference gene primer amplification yielded estimated nucleated cell counts. The method was immunoSEQ multiplex PCR; TCRdb's version includes in-frame clones alone and lacks a portion of them. The V and J calls and the clone size are those of that table, but D and trimming were determined from the DNA. The sample contains about 170,000 clones, under 85% of which appear only once. The V and J ends lost 5 bases and 2 bases respectively, with 17 bases between them. This CDR3 comprises 16 residues. CDR1 and CDR2 (germline): KGHDR, SFDVKD. This clonotype was obtained from a man aged 55 to 69 who had recovered from COVID-19. The chain employs TRBV24-1 and TRBJ1-2; D perhaps matches TRBD1 (6 bases). The sample comprised peripheral blood. This CDR3 is CATSGGGPERNYGYTF. The CDR3, as DNA: TGTGCCACCAGTGGGGGGGGGCCGGAGAGGAACTATGGCTACACCTTC.